This TCR beta chain emerged from a study of CD8+ T cells in alopecia areata. Study-level results: More clonal than normal scalp was lesional scalp, particularly alopecia totalis/universalis. Unlike in mice, where it was clearer, TCR sharing across patients was less clear, possibly HLA-related.

The CDR3 has 16 amino acids. V was trimmed by 1 base and J by 6 bases, leaving 16 bases between them. Germline CDR1 SEHNR, CDR2 FQNEAQ (reference sequence). Extraction of RNA preceded its reverse transcription into cDNA, which served as the sequencing template. The assay was immunoSEQ multiplex PCR, and TCRdb's table has in-frame clones only and misses some. The table has around 210,000 clones, more than 55% seen once; the top ten hold roughly 5%. Comment on this clone: The antigen is undetermined.

The TCR comes from a human donor in good health. The sequenced material came from CD8+ T cells sorted from blood. The J gene is TRBJ2-1, the V gene TRBV7-9; D possibly corresponds to TRBD2 (7 bases). CDR3 residues: CASSLEGGTNSNEQFF. CDR3 DNA: TGTGCCAGCAGCTTAGAGGGGGGGACGAACAGCAATGAGCAGTTCTTC.